This T cell receptor beta chain was captured by sequencing in a study of cytomegalovirus exposure and HLA in healthy donors (dated by TCRdb to the late 2010s). For the study in its entirety: An earlier analysis of several hundred of the donors reported 276 Gb of sequence data and 117 million unique TCR beta sequences obtained from 180 million or so T cells. Roughly 300 gigabases of sequencing data and around 80 million unique TCR sequences made up an early release that covered 500 to 700 HLA-typed donors. Among the roughly 400 genotyped donors, around 79% belonged to the genetic ancestry cluster associated with self-reported Caucasian donors. The study aimed to test whether cataloging public T cell receptors could reveal signatures of past pathogen exposure. The T cell repertoires of 670 or so subjects were profiled by immunosequencing and related to cytomegalovirus serostatus. A separate validation cohort of approximately 120 different subjects was used in addition to the approximately 640-subject first cohort. High-throughput TCR immunosequencing, statistical association of individual TCRs with disease status, and machine learning were combined to predict cytomegalovirus infection status. A later analysis re-analyzed previously published TCR beta repertoires from about 730 donors and added high-resolution HLA genotyping to study TCR occurrence patterns. Rather than drawing on any new phenotypic data, the later analysis identified candidate immune exposures from TCR beta sequences and the way those sequences occurred across donors. In an earlier analysis of a few hundred of the donors, high-throughput TCR beta sequencing was used to judge whether each TCR beta V gene segment behaved as functional or pseudogenic. Alongside the repertoire data, information on donor age, sex, ethnicity and CMV serostatus was compiled. In a later genetic analysis, genome-wide SNP genotypes for about 60% of the 666 donors were used, and that subset was treated as a discovery cohort. All discovery cohort repertoires had been generated using a single sequencing platform. Both class I and class II loci were covered by HLA typing, at four-digit resolution. The number of typed donors differed by locus: 629-630 for A, B, C, DRB1 and DQB1; 522 for DQA1; some 590 for DPA1; and around 490 for DPB1. A few DR-DQ haplotypes were handled as single units for association and clustering because linkage in the cohort was strong. On average, 235,054 unique TCR beta nucleotide sequences were sequenced per donor among 398 genotyped donors of the cohort, with roughly 18% of those sequences being non-productive. The investigation overall reported the following: A total of 150 to 200 TCR beta chains were listed by the study as associated with cytomegalovirus. Strong co-occurrence of HLA alleles, especially DR and DQ, made assigning TCR associations to individual alleles difficult. A further reported finding was that TCR beta sequences accurately predicted the HLA-A and HLA-B alleles for most subjects in the first cohort. According to a later analysis, most CMV-associated TCR beta chains appeared to be HLA-restricted, and the HLA associations seemed to be driven largely by CMV exposure. Correlated functional status among segregating V segments might reflect linkage disequilibrium, but an unknown experimental factor could not be ruled out. In a later analysis, around 15,000 TCR beta sequences were associated with specific HLA alleles at a false discovery rate of 0.05. In both the original and validation cohorts, the classifier was reported to diagnose cytomegalovirus status with high specificity and sensitivity. Several of the top co-occurrence clusters appeared to be linked to parvovirus B19, influenza, CMV and Epstein-Barr virus, according to a later analysis. In this cohort, only TCR beta chains were sequenced, and detectable features were limited by the absence of alpha or paired-chain data. Because counts were too low, about 15 rarely observed V segments, including chromosome 9 orphons, were left out of the earlier analysis of about 500 of the donors. A few of the identified cytomegalovirus-associated TCR beta chains were confirmed in vitro to be specific for cytomegalovirus antigens. The sequencing pipeline was judged likely to have produced a cluster of highly shared sequence variants as a technical artifact. An association between a missense DCLRE1C variant and V-gene and J-gene trimming of TCR beta chains was found in a later genetic analysis and replicated in an independent cohort. Some IMGT-functional V segments, including TRBV6-2 and TRBV6-3, could not be told apart with the 87-base-pair reads, so those segments were excluded. Immune exposure information for the cohort was limited to CMV serostatus. In a later analysis, HLA-associated TCR beta chains showed more clonal expansion and lower generation probabilities than non-associated chains that were equally common. Because some donors lacked HLA typing at each locus, the association tests relied only on the typed subset. Across donors, most TCR sequences were observed very rarely, whereas some public TCRs were present in many individuals. According to the authors, the approach could potentially be generalized to other disease states and immunological phenotypes. A later genetic analysis reported fewer N-insertions in productive TCRs among donors in an Asian-associated ancestry cluster than the roughly 670-donor mean. An earlier analysis of some 590 of the donors showed that most TCR beta V segments appeared in productive rearrangements either about 87% or about 30% of the time, which broadly matched IMGT annotations. Presence/absence analyses assumed roughly uniform sequencing depth across donors, an assumption that may not hold. A later analysis found that TCR association rates varied across HLA loci, with DRB1 alleles showing the most associated TCRs and HLA-C alleles the fewest.

Receptor amplification or capture employed the immunoSEQ multiplex PCR assay. For the multiplex PCR, a mixture combining 60 forward primers for TCR Vbeta segments and 13 reverse primers for TCR Jbeta segments was used. A multiplex PCR assay on genomic DNA amplified the CDR3 region of rearranged TCR beta genes. Amplified TCR beta libraries were sequenced as 87-base-pair reads on the Illumina HiSeq System. The paper's data handling went like this. A later analysis counted about 76 million unique TCR beta chains across the 600 to 850 repertoires, and 9.5 million to 11 million of these chains were shared by at least two donors. A nearest-neighbor algorithm error-corrected the raw reads and collapsed the reads into unique sequences, merging closely related sequences to remove PCR and sequencing errors. CDR3 sequences were aligned to IMGT reference sequences to assign V, D and J gene segments. Each retained sequence needed at least a six-nucleotide match to both a V gene segment and a J gene segment. Rearrangements were classified as productive when the CDR3 lacked stop codons and remained in frame with V and J, and all other rearrangements were classified as non-productive. Following IMGT convention, CDR3 was defined as the stretch from the second conserved V-encoded cysteine up to the conserved J-encoded phenylalanine. The earlier analysis of 550 to 650 of the donors excluded any sequence lacking an unambiguous match to a single V gene segment. In an earlier analysis of approximately 550 of the donors, V segments were called functional above 56.7% productive rearrangements and were called segregating when the between-donor standard deviation exceeded 5%. A statistical classification framework was built for diagnosing cytomegalovirus status from the catalog of TCR beta chain sequences. In a later analysis, V and J genes were assigned by comparing TCR nucleotide sequences against IMGT/GENE-DB human TR gene sequences. The TCRdist pipeline was used in a later analysis to assign CDR3 sequences and most-parsimonious VDJ recombination scenarios. A later analysis defined each TCR beta chain by its CDR3 amino acid sequence plus V-gene family, and excluded reads lacking a unique V-gene family. In a later analysis, around 650 highly shared, low-generation-probability nucleotide sequences were removed to address suspected cross-contamination and a sequencing artifact. For each public chain, a later analysis derived a clonal expansion index from normalized ranks of inferred template counts within each repertoire. A later analysis computed generation probabilities with a VDJ recombination model fitted to out-of-frame rearrangements, and checked the results against IGoR. In a later analysis, TCR-TCR, TCR-HLA and TCR-CMV co-occurrence was scored with hypergeometric tests, and a repertoire-size bias correction was applied to TCR pairs. A later analysis estimated false discovery rates by permuting HLA or CMV assignments 20 times. A later analysis grouped co-occurring TCRs with DBSCAN, adding TCRdist sequence similarity when clustering within HLA-allele-positive subsets. Co-occurrence clustering excluded repertoires with fewer than 30,000 or more than 120,000 public chains, plus five with anomalous nucleotide sharing. Imported from immuneACCESS, the table was reduced by TCRdb to in-frame sequences with V and J called. These copies leave out some clones; in studies compared against another copy, an unresolved V gene accounts for under half, and the cause of the remainder is not known. V and J calls and clone size are those listed in that table; D and trimming were worked out from the DNA. Here the sample has approximately 130,000 clones; around 75% occur a single time. Roughly 3.1% of the sample belongs to the ten largest clones.

In total, 500 to 700 healthy bone marrow donors made up the cohort. Cohort members were all nominally healthy when sampled, although unrecorded immune exposures were likely present. The donor was CMV seronegative and was included in the group of approximately 350 seronegative cohort members. Every donor gave a peripheral blood sample, and the peripheral blood mononuclear cells from that sample were used for TCR beta sequencing. The Qiagen DNeasy Blood Extraction Kit was used to extract genomic DNA from the blood cell samples. Of note for this clone: Its antigen is currently not known. Within one base of it there is no much larger clone, and no base qualities were kept.

The germline V gene encodes CDR1 SNHLY and CDR2 FYNNEI. The CDR3 has 14 amino acids, counting the end cysteine and phenylalanine. Solely the CDR3 DNA is kept, with 42 bases framed from the first base. V trim: 6 bases; J trim: 4 bases; unmatched bases: 8. This clonotype was sampled from a young man in good health and CMV-seronegative. In this chain, TRBV2 is recombined with TRBJ1-2, and 7 bases in between align with TRBD1. Sequenced sample: PBMCs. For the CDR3, the sequence is CASSARQGSYGYTF. The sequenced DNA: TGTGCCAGCAGCGCAAGACAGGGCTCCTATGGCTACACCTTC.